This passage covers 23 T cell receptor beta chains from one sample sequenced in a study of T cells in Graves' hyperthyroidism and ophthalmopathy. Authors of the study amplified TCR beta CDR3 regions from RNA transcripts. HTBI primers drove first-round RT-PCR of the TCR CDR3. TCRdb re-called the multiplex PCR reads with MiXCR, one entry per CDR3 protein. This table holds more than 40,000 distinct CDR3 sequences, roughly 50% found once. Material for sequencing was peripheral blood or thyroid tissue (not recorded which). These receptors came from a woman in her fifties or sixties with Graves' hyperthyroidism.

This clonotype showed up many times. J is TRBJ2-7 and V is TRBV5-4; 8 positions match TRBD2. V trimming: 5 bases; J trimming: 3 bases; junction bases outside the gene matches: 13. Germline loops: CDR1 SGHNT, CDR2 YYREEE (reference sequence). This CDR3 is built from 16 residues. This chain's CDR3 is CASSKSSLAGLYEQYF. The CDR3 nucleotides are TGTGCCAGCAGTAAAAGCAGCCTAGCGGGCCTCTACGAGCAGTACTTC.

The sample holds a few counts of this clonotype. This rearrangement joins TRBV5-6 to TRBJ2-1; 9 bases line up with TRBD1. The CDR3 runs to 16 residues. After removal of 3 bases from V and 4 bases from J, the junction contained 8 bases not matched to a gene. The V gene's germline CDR1 is SGHDT and CDR2 YYEEEE. The CDR3 DNA reads TGTGCCAGCAGCTCGGCCCGGGACAGGGATTACAATGAGCAGTTCTTC. Residues: CASSSARDRDYNEQFF.

This clonotype showed up just once. This may come from a read error, since a much larger clone is one base off. The rearrangement links TRBV7-2 to TRBJ2-3; D is perhaps TRBD2 (5 bases). V lost 2 bases, J lost 0 bases, and 9 bases lay in between. Germline CDR1 reads SGHTA; CDR2 reads FQGNSA. The CDR3 totals 15 residues. This CDR3 is CASSLTGGSTDTQYF. The DNA for the CDR3 is TGTGCCAGCAGCTTAACTGGCGGGAGCACAGATACGCAGTATTTT.

CDR3 region: CASSPWTGANVLTF. The CDR3 DNA sequence: TGCGCCAGCAGCCCCTGGACAGGGGCCAACGTCCTGACTTTC. The chain is built from TRBV5-1 and TRBJ2-6; tentative D call: TRBD1 (5 bases). The CDR3 contains 14 residues. Trimming shortened V by 4 bases and J by 4 bases, and 9 bases separated the two germline ends. The germline gives CDR1 SGHRS, CDR2 YFSETQ. The full variable domain, with the rest looked up from reference TRBV5-1 and TRBJ2-6, is KAGVTQTPRYLIKTRGQQVTLSCSPISGHRSVSWYQQTPGQGLQFLFEYFSETQRNKGNFPGRFSGRQFSNSRSEMNVSTLELGDSALYLCASSPWTGANVLTFGAGSRLTVL.

This clonotype was observed many times. The rearrangement links TRBV10-3 to TRBJ2-3, with 8 bases matching TRBD1. This CDR3 region has 15 residues. CDR1 and CDR2 (germline): ENHRY, SYGVKD. With V trimmed by 5 bases and J by 4 bases, 8 bases remained unmatched. The CDR3 protein is CAISPTTGAADTQYF. CDR3 coding DNA: TGTGCCATCAGTCCGACGACAGGGGCCGCAGATACGCAGTATTTT.

On this clonotype: Germline and junction disagree at one end, which may indicate a read error. The chain employs TRBV7-9 and TRBJ1-3; D gene unclear. From germline, CDR1 is SEHNR and CDR2 FQNEAQ (reference sequence). This CDR3 has 14 residues. The DNA for the CDR3 is TGTGCCAGCAGCTTCTTCCAAGGCGAAGGCTCCATATACTTT. It encodes CASSFFQGEGSIYF.

By sample share, this clonotype is medium-sized (0.01 to 0.1%). The gene calls are TRBV7-3 and TRBJ2-2; 13 bases map to TRBD2. J was trimmed by 7 bases and V by 5 bases; bases with no gene match: 22. The CDR3 spans 21 residues. The germline V gene encodes CDR1 SGHTA and CDR2 FQGTGA. The chain's CDR3 is CASSLYPGLAGKRAGHGELFF. The DNA for the CDR3 is TGTGCCAGCAGCCTATACCCGGGACTAGCGGGAAAACGTGCGGGTCACGGGGAGCTGTTTTTT.

Concerning this clonotype itself: This clone may be a read error of a much larger clone one base away. As the CDR3 is not closed by the conserved phenylalanine or tryptophan, this likely results from a read error. The chain uses TRBV7-3 and TRBJ1-2, with TRBD1 identical over 7 bases. The V gene end was trimmed by 6 bases and the J gene end by 8 bases; junction bases not matched to a gene: 9. Germline-derived CDR1 and CDR2 are SGHTA and FQGTGA. The CDR3 sequence is 13 residues long. The CDR3 DNA is TGTGCCAGCAGGTCCGGGACAGCAGGAGGCTACACCTCC. This translates into CASRSGTAGGYTS.

V and J are TRBV10-2 and TRBJ2-5, with 15 bases aligning to TRBD2. Trimming cost V 0 bases and J 1 base; bases outside gene matches: 3. CDR1 is WSHSY, CDR2 SAAADI, per germline. This CDR3 has 18 residues. CDR3: CASSESGLAGGPQETQYF. CDR3 nucleotide sequence: TGCGCCAGCAGTGAGTCGGGACTAGCGGGGGGACCCCAAGAGACCCAGTACTTC.

The chain couples TRBV7-3 to TRBJ2-5; no definite D call. V lost 5 bases to trimming and J lost 5 bases, with 18 bases between them. There are 15 residues in the CDR3. CDR1 is SGHTA, CDR2 FQGTGA, per germline. CDR3: CASSPTSSPRETQYF. CDR3 in DNA: TGTGCCAGCAGCCCTACAAGTTCCCCGCGGGAGACCCAGTACTTC.

This clonotype was counted at least ten times. The chain is built from TRBV2 and TRBJ2-5, with 11 bases identical to TRBD1. In germline, CDR1 is SNHLY, CDR2 FYNNEI. V dropped 3 bases and J dropped 4; count of bases not matched to a gene: 7. CDR3 size: 16 residues. CDR3 nucleotides: TGTGCCAGCAGTGACGGACCCGGGACAGGGGGAGAGACCCAGTACTTC. Residues: CASSDGPGTGGETQYF.

The V call is TRBV2, the J call TRBJ1-6; D uncertain. Germline CDR1 SNHLY, CDR2 FYNNEI. Between the trimmed V and J ends, which lost 10 bases and 8 bases, there was a span of 15 bases. This CDR3 comprises 13 residues. The CDR3 DNA sequence: TGTGCCACCTATGGGCAGGAACATTCACCCCTCCACTTT. Amino acids: CATYGQEHSPLHF.

The table lists this clonotype with many counts. The rearrangement links TRBV3-1 to TRBJ1-2; 11 bases are shared with TRBD1. V gave up 2 bases and J gave up 8 bases; unmatched junction bases: 10. Germline CDR1 reads LGHDT; CDR2 reads YNNKEL (reference sequence). The CDR3 sequence is 16 residues long. This CDR3 reads CASSQITGQGARGYTF. DNA for the CDR3: TGTGCCAGCAGCCAAATTACCGGACAGGGGGCGCGAGGCTACACCTTC.

This chain joins TRBV6-6 and TRBJ1-5; D unresolved. Germline V gene lookup returns CDR1 MNHNY and CDR2 SVGAGI (reference sequence). V was cut by 10 bases and J by 4 bases, with 14 bases left in between. This CDR3 is 13 amino acids long. For the CDR3, the DNA is TGTGCCAACACCCGATCGGGGAATCAGCCCCAGCATTTT. The encoded protein is CANTRSGNQPQHF.

The rearrangement joins TRBV20-1 to TRBJ2-6; 10 bases agree with TRBD1. CDR1 is DFQATT and CDR2 is SNEGSKA in the germline V gene (reference sequence). The V and J ends lost 4 bases and 1 base, in that order; junction bases with no gene match: 7. The CDR3 runs 17 residues. DNA of the CDR3: TGCAGTGCTATCGACAGGGGGCTAAGGTCTGGGGCCAACGTCCTGACTTTC. Translated, it gives CSAIDRGLRSGANVLTF.

This clonotype has ten or more counts. The chain carries TRBV20-1 and TRBJ2-7, with TRBD2 matching over 7 bases. The CDR3 runs to 12 residues. CDR1 is DFQATT, CDR2 SNEGSKA, per germline (reference sequence). V trimming: 3 bases; J trimming: 6 bases; junction bases outside the gene matches: 5. The CDR3 is CSASGRPLEQYF. The CDR3 coding sequence is TGCAGTGCTAGCGGGAGGCCCCTCGAGCAGTACTTC.

This chain connects TRBV20-1 to TRBJ2-7; no definite D call. Germline assignment: CDR1 DFQATT and CDR2 SNEGSKA (reference sequence). This CDR3 has 13 amino acids. Trimming shortened V by 6 bases and J by 1 base, and 13 bases separated the two germline ends. The CDR3 DNA reads as TGCAGTGCCAGCAGCTTGGAATCCTACGAGCAGTACTTC. Protein sequence: CSASSLESYEQYF.

Notes on this clonotype: Its ends do not fully match the called genes, so a read error is possible. The chain joins TRBV19 to TRBJ2-3; possibly TRBD2 for D (5 bases). Germline V gene sequence: CDR1 LNHDA, CDR2 SQIVND (reference sequence). This CDR3 region has 13 residues. The CDR3 is CACSRGITDTQYF. In nucleotides, the CDR3 is TGTGCCTGTAGTAGAGGGATCACAGATACGCAGTATTTT. The full variable domain, rest sourced from reference TRBV19 and TRBJ2-3, is DGGITQSPKYLFRKEGQNVTLSCEQNLNHDAMYWYRQDPGQGLRLIYYSQIVNDFQKGDIAEGYSVSREKKESFPLTVTSAQKNPTAFYLCACSRGITDTQYFGPGTRLTVL.

This clonotype was counted many times. J is TRBJ2-5 and V is TRBV29-1; perhaps TRBD2 as D (5 bases). This CDR3 comprises 13 residues. Germline lookup yields CDR1 SQVTM and CDR2 ANQGSEA. Trimming stripped 4 bases from V and 5 bases from J, with 14 bases between. CDR3 coding DNA: TGCAGCGTTGTTGAGGAGCCGGGGGAGACCCAGTACTTC. Translated, it gives CSVVEEPGETQYF.

Ten or more counts support this clonotype. The conserved phenylalanine or tryptophan is not found at the CDR3 terminus, so this likely reflects a read error. The DNA is left out, because the CDR3 cannot be placed on it with certainty; the CDR3 is given as TCRdb lists it. The chain combines TRBV2 with TRBJ1-5; the tabulated D call, TRBD1, remains unverified against the DNA. The CDR3 is 12 amino acids long, termini counted. Germline lookup yields CDR1 SNHLY and CDR2 FYNNEI. The chain's CDR3 is CASSSGQGVWRN.

This clonotype was counted only a few times. The chain joins TRBV7-2 to TRBJ2-7; the match to TRBD1 covers 10 bases. Germline trimming cut 5 bases from V and 6 bases from J; bases unmatched to any gene: 4. Germline V CDR1 and CDR2: SGHTA, FQGNSA. The CDR3 covers 13 residues. CDR3 DNA sequence: TGTGCCAGCAGCCTCCGGACAGGGGGCGAGCAGTACTTC. Encoded protein: CASSLRTGGEQYF.

This clonotype was counted many times. The chain has TRBV19 and TRBJ1-5; weak D call: TRBD1 (5 bases). Germline assignment: CDR1 LNHDA and CDR2 SQIVND (reference sequence). V was shortened by 0 bases and J by 3 bases, with 12 bases between the two germline ends. This CDR3 is built from 16 residues. The DNA for the CDR3 is TGTGCCAGTAGTATAGATAACCGACAGCCCAATCAGCCCCAGCATTTT. Its translation is CASSIDNRQPNQPQHF. Full variable domain (missing parts from reference TRBV19 and TRBJ1-5): DGGITQSPKYLFRKEGQNVTLSCEQNLNHDAMYWYRQDPGQGLRLIYYSQIVNDFQKGDIAEGYSVSREKKESFPLTVTSAQKNPTAFYLCASSIDNRQPNQPQHFGDGTRLSIL.

The rearrangement uses TRBV10-3 and TRBJ1-3; TRBD1 matches 8 bases. This CDR3 has 15 amino acids. J was trimmed by 2 bases and V by 6 bases; bases with no gene match: 6. Looked up from germline, CDR1 is ENHRY and CDR2 is SYGVKD. CDR3 amino acids: CAIRAAGGTGNTIYF. Here the CDR3 DNA reads TGTGCCATCAGGGCCGCAGGGGGCACTGGAAACACCATATATTTT.